The rows below give T cell receptor beta chains drawn from one sample of a study of blood T cells in healthy people across ages. TCRdb ran MiXCR on the 5' RACE reads and lists one entry per CDR3 protein. The profile shows 600,000 or so distinct CDR3 sequences, around 21% of them singletons. Specimen: blood. The receptors stem from a man between 70 and 80 years old in good health. Each CDR3 is given with its conserved first and last residue. Each record gives: clone size, J gene, D gene, V gene, CDR3 DNA, CDR3 protein. A D gene is named only where the DNA matches it firmly. Clone size appears in some rows only: once, few, many, or a class for an expanded clone.

>few|TRBJ2-1|NA|TRBV5-1
TGCGCCAGCAGCCCGGAGGGTAACAATGAGCAGTTCTTC
CASSPEGNNEQFF
>few|TRBJ2-7|TRBD1|TRBV7-9
TGTGCCAGCAGCTTAGCCGGGACAGGGGTAGGCGAGCAGTACTTC
CASSLAGTGVGEQYF
>NA|TRBJ2-5|NA|TRBV6-2/TRBV6-3
TGTGCCAGCAGCCTCTCCGGCGGACCCATAAGGGAGCAGTACTTC
CASSLSGGPIREQYF
>NA|TRBJ1-2|NA|TRBV27
TGTGCCAGCAGTTTAGGTCCGGGAAGACATACCTATGGCTACACCTTC
CASSLGPGRHTYGYTF
>NA|TRBJ2-5|NA|TRBV29-1
TGCAGCGCCATAAAACAAGTACAAGAGACCCAGTACTTC
CSAIKQVQETQYF
>once|TRBJ2-1|NA|TRBV28
TGTGCCAGCAGTACACAGGGAAGAGGGGCTTTTCATGAGCAGTTCTTC
CASSTQGRGAFHEQFF
>many|TRBJ2-7|NA|TRBV2
TGTGCCAGCAACGTAAACGGCGGAGCCTCCTACGAGCAGTACTTC
CASNVNGGASYEQYF
>few|TRBJ2-7|NA|TRBV20-1
TGCAGTGCTTTGTGGCGGGCCGAAGGCTACGAGCAGTACTTC
CSALWRAEGYEQYF
>many|TRBJ2-1|TRBD2|TRBV6-2/TRBV6-3
TGTGCCAGCAGTTACCCTAGCGGGAGTTTCGAGCAGTTCTTC
CASSYPSGSFEQFF
>many|TRBJ2-1|TRBD2|TRBV6-2/TRBV6-3
TGTGCCAGCAGTGCACTAGCGGGAGGTTCCTACAATGAGCAGTTCTTC
CASSALAGGSYNEQFF
>few|TRBJ1-2|NA|TRBV2
TGTGCCAGCAGTGAAGATGCTTATGGCTACACCTTC
CASSEDAYGYTF
>NA|TRBJ1-5|TRBD1|TRBV5-1
TGCGCCAGCAGCTTGGGGGACAGGGCTAATCAGCCCCAGCATTTT
CASSLGDRANQPQHF
>NA|TRBJ2-1|TRBD1|TRBV30
TGTGCCTGGTCCGAGACAGGGGTCCACAATGAGCAGTTCTTC
CAWSETGVHNEQFF
>NA|TRBJ1-6|NA|TRBV7-8
TGTGCCAGCAGCTTGGGGAATTCACCCCTCCACTTT
CASSLGNSPLHF
>NA|TRBJ2-3|TRBD2|TRBV28
TGTGCCAGCCAAACTAGCGGGGCCCGAGATACGCAGTATTTT
CASQTSGARDTQYF
>few|TRBJ2-7|TRBD1|TRBV7-2
TGTGCCAGCAGCTCCGGGACAGCTACCTACGAGCAGTACTTC
CASSSGTATYEQYF
>NA|TRBJ1-2|NA|TRBV20-1
TGCAGTGCTAGCCCTAGCGGCTACACCTTC
CSASPSGYTF
>NA|TRBJ2-7|NA|TRBV12-3/TRBV12-4
TGTGCCAGCACCTTCGGGGACACCTCCTACGAGCAGTACTTC
CASTFGDTSYEQYF
>few|TRBJ2-5|TRBD1|TRBV28
TGTGCCAGTTTAAGGCGTGGACAGGGGGACCAAGAGACCCAGTACTTC
CASLRRGQGDQETQYF
>NA|TRBJ2-3|TRBD2|TRBV20-1
TGCAGTGCTAGAGAGGGACTAGCCCTCTACGATACGCAGTATTTT
CSAREGLALYDTQYF
>NA|TRBJ1-6|NA|TRBV20-1
TGCAGTGCTATCGGGTCCATTTCACCCCTCCACTTT
CSAIGSISPLHF
>NA|TRBJ2-7|TRBD1|TRBV20-1
TGCAGTGCTTATCACCCGGGACAGGCCTCCTACGAGCAGTACTTC
CSAYHPGQASYEQYF
>NA|TRBJ2-1|TRBD2|TRBV4-3
TGCGCCAGCAGCCAAGAGCGTAGCGGGAGGGCCTACAATGAGCAGTTCTTC
CASSQERSGRAYNEQFF
>NA|TRBJ2-1|NA|TRBV7-2
TGTGCCAGCAGCTTAGCGGCAGGGGCGGATGAGCAGTTCTTC
CASSLAAGADEQFF
>NA|TRBJ2-3|TRBD2|TRBV20-1
TGCAGTGCAGGACAGACTAGCGGGAAAGGAGGCGCAGATACGCAGTATTTT
CSAGQTSGKGGADTQYF
>NA|TRBJ2-2|TRBD2|TRBV14
TGTGCCAGCAGCCATCTTGCGGGAGGGCTCACCGGGGAGCTGTTTTTT
CASSHLAGGLTGELFF
>NA|TRBJ2-1|NA|TRBV12-3/TRBV12-4
TGTGCCAGCAGTTCGACCGGGAAAGAGGGGGAGCAGTTCTTC
CASSSTGKEGEQFF
>NA|TRBJ2-5|NA|TRBV11-1
TGTGCCAGCGGCACCAGACAGCAAGAGACCCAGTACTTC
CASGTRQQETQYF
>few|TRBJ2-1|TRBD2|TRBV28
TGTGCCAGCAGTTTAATCGGACTAGCGGGAGTTAATGGGAACAATGAGCAGTTCTTC
CASSLIGLAGVNGNNEQFF
>NA|TRBJ1-2|NA|TRBV7-9
TGTGCCAGCAGCCCTCAAGGGGTACGGGGCTATGGCTACACCTTC
CASSPQGVRGYGYTF
>few|TRBJ2-5|NA|TRBV29-1
TGCAGCGTAAACAGGGATCAAGAGACCCAGTACTTC
CSVNRDQETQYF
>NA|TRBJ2-1|TRBD2|TRBV12-3/TRBV12-4
TGTGTCAGCAGTTTCGGGAGCGGGGGTAGCTCTAGGTATGAGCAGTTCTTC
CVSSFGSGGSSRYEQFF
>NA|TRBJ2-1|TRBD2|TRBV10-3
TGTGCCATCAGACTAGCGGGAAGCTCCTACAATGAGCAGTTCTTC
CAIRLAGSSYNEQFF
>many|TRBJ2-1|TRBD2|TRBV7-3
TGTGCCAGCAGCTTAGAGGGGATTAGCGGGAGAAATGAGCAGTTCTTC
CASSLEGISGRNEQFF
>NA|TRBJ1-1|NA|TRBV29-1
TGTAGCGTTGCCACCGTCCAGGCGGAGACTGAAGCTTTCTTT
CSVATVQAETEAFF
>NA|TRBJ2-3|TRBD2|TRBV6-5
TGCGCCAGCGGGAGGCCACGGGATACGCAGTATTTT
CASGRPRDTQYF
>few|TRBJ1-2|TRBD1|TRBV5-1
TGCGCCAGCAGCTGGGGGCCAGGGGGTTCCTATGGCTACACCTTC
CASSWGPGGSYGYTF
>NA|TRBJ1-2|NA|TRBV2
TGTGCCAGCAGTGATGGGACTGTACTCCCCAGCACCTTC
CASSDGTVLPSTF
>few|TRBJ1-2|TRBD1|TRBV2
TGTGCCAGCAGGGCCGGACAGGGTCCCTATGGCTACACCTTC
CASRAGQGPYGYTF
>NA|TRBJ1-2|TRBD1|TRBV5-1
TGCGCCAGCAGCTTGGAGGGACAGAACTATGATGGCTACACCTTC
CASSLEGQNYDGYTF
>NA|TRBJ2-2|NA|TRBV4-3
TGCGCCAGCAGCCAAATTAGGTCGTTCGGCACCGGGGGGCTGTTTTTT
CASSQIRSFGTGGLFF
>NA|TRBJ1-1|NA|TRBV20-1
TGCAGTGCCCCGGGAACTACCAACACTGAAGCTTTCTTT
CSAPGTTNTEAFF
>few|TRBJ2-7|TRBD2|TRBV27
TGTGCCAGCAGGCCTCTGGGGCGGGAGAACGAGCAGTACTTC
CASRPLGRENEQYF
>few|TRBJ2-7|NA|TRBV12-3/TRBV12-4
TGTGCCAGCAGTTTGTGGAGGGGCACCTACGAGCAGTACTTC
CASSLWRGTYEQYF
>few|TRBJ2-2|TRBD2|TRBV13
TGTGCCAGCAGCTTAAAGGTAGCGGGAATTCGCACCGGGGAGCTGTTTTTT
CASSLKVAGIRTGELFF
>few|TRBJ2-7|NA|TRBV7-9
TGTGCCAGCAGCTTAGTTGATAGGGGTTTACCCTACGAGCAGTACTTC
CASSLVDRGLPYEQYF
>NA|TRBJ2-1|NA|TRBV6-2/TRBV6-3
TGTGCCAGCAGTCAAGCCGGGACCATCAATGAGCAGTTCTTC
CASSQAGTINEQFF
>NA|TRBJ1-1|NA|TRBV6-1
TGTGCCAGCAGGCTCTGGGGGGAGGGGAACACTGAAGCTTTCTTT
CASRLWGEGNTEAFF
>few|TRBJ2-7|NA|TRBV24-1
TGTGCCACCGAAGGGGAATTCCCCCACGAGCAGTACTTC
CATEGEFPHEQYF
>few|TRBJ2-7|NA|TRBV20-1
TGCAGTGCTAGAGATCACAGAAAAGAGCAGTACTTC
CSARDHRKEQYF
>NA|TRBJ2-7|TRBD1|TRBV18
TGTGCCAGCTCAATTTCAGGGGGCGAGTACGAGCAGTACTTC
CASSISGGEYEQYF
>once|TRBJ2-3|NA|TRBV2
TGTGCCAGCAGTGAATCGGGACTCCAAGCAGATACGCAGTATTTT
CASSESGLQADTQYF
>many|TRBJ2-4|TRBD1|TRBV20-1
TGCAGTGCCGAGGGACAGCTGGAGAAAAACATTCAGTACTTC
CSAEGQLEKNIQYF
>many|TRBJ2-2|NA|TRBV15
TGTGCCACCTACCTAGGGCGTAGCACCGGGGAGCTGTTTTTT
CATYLGRSTGELFF
>NA|TRBJ2-3|NA|TRBV21-1
TGTGCCAGCAGCAAAACAGCGGCGGAGGGGGATACGCAGTATTTT
CASSKTAAEGDTQYF
>few|TRBJ2-5|NA|TRBV15
TGTGCCACCAGCCCTAGGGTACTCGGAGAGACCCAGTACTTC
CATSPRVLGETQYF
>few|TRBJ1-1|NA|TRBV12-3/TRBV12-4
TGTGCCAGCAGTTTTAAGATGAACACTGAAGCTTTCTTT
CASSFKMNTEAFF